This T cell receptor (beta chain) was sequenced for a study of PD-1 blockade in classical Hodgkin lymphoma. The V end was cut by 1 base, the J end by 0 bases, with 6 bases between. Germline V gene sequence: CDR1 SGDLS, CDR2 YYNGEE. This CDR3 has 14 amino acids. TCRdb's table, derived via immunoSEQ multiplex PCR, lists solely in-frame clones and lacks some. The sample has tens of thousands of clones; around 90% are singletons. The time point here: cycle 4 day 1 (C4D1), after more than 5 weeks of nivolumab. In every patient, relapse followed autologous stem cell transplantation, while exposure to brentuximab vedotin differed.

The sequenced sample was peripheral blood mononuclear cells (PBMCs), obtained before the fourth cycle of nivolumab. V gene TRBV9 combines with J gene TRBJ2-3; tentative D call: TRBD2 (5 bases). The sequence was obtained from a human donor with classical Hodgkin lymphoma. CDR3 sequence (DNA): TGTGCCAGCAGCGTATCGGGGAGCACAGATACGCAGTATTTT. This gives the protein CASSVSGSTDTQYF.